This TCR beta chain emerged from a study of shared clonotypes between healthy human individuals. Here immunoSEQ multiplex PCR was the method, and the copy in TCRdb shows in-frame clones only, minus some. The sample consists of under 1,900,000 clones, approximately 98.5% of them appearing once. The sample taken for sequencing was naive CD4+ T cells sorted from blood. Subset in this sample: CD45RA+ positively selected. The TCR originated in a man younger than 45 in good health.

CDR3 nucleotides: TGTGCCAGCAGTTTAATCTTTAGGGCCAGCACAGATACGCAGTATTTT. Translation gives CASSLIFRASTDTQYF. The J gene is TRBJ2-3, the V gene TRBV28; D gene uncertain. Trimming removed 2 bases from V and 0 bases from J, with 12 bases in between. The CDR3 length is 16 residues. CDR1 and CDR2 (germline): MDHEN, SYDVKM.